The rows below give T cell receptor beta chains drawn from one sample of a study of T cells after yellow fever vaccination. TCRdb reprocessed the 5' RACE reads via MiXCR and lists one record per CDR3 protein. Among hundreds of thousands of distinct CDR3 sequences listed, around 8.1% were seen once. This sample comprised PBMCs, obtained 45 days after the first yellow fever vaccination. The receptors stem from a man between 18 and 35 years old who received the YFV17D yellow fever vaccine. Each CDR3 is given with its conserved first and last residue. D genes are given only for firm matches. Not all rows give a size; the values are once, few, many and, for expanded clones, a class.

cdr3_nt cdr3_aa v_call d_call clone_size j_call
TGTGCCAGCAGCCTTATACCCCCGGGGGCCTGGAAAAGGGACACTGAAGCTTTCTTT CASSLIPPGAWKRDTEAFF TRBV14 NA few TRBJ1-1
TGCGCCAGCAGCCAGCTTAGCGGGGCAGCCTACAATGAGCAGTTCTTC CASSQLSGAAYNEQFF TRBV4-3 TRBD2 many TRBJ2-1
TGTGCCATCAGAAGACATAACTATGGCTACACCTTC CAIRRHNYGYTF TRBV10-3 NA many TRBJ1-2
TGTGCCAGCAGCTCTACAAGCGGGGGGGTTGAGCAGTTCTTC CASSSTSGGVEQFF TRBV7-2 TRBD2 NA TRBJ2-1
TGTGCCAGCAGCTTCTTGGGCGGGGGGGAAGAGACCCAGTACTTC CASSFLGGGEETQYF TRBV11-2 TRBD2 NA TRBJ2-5
TGTGCCAGCAGCCGCAGGGGTGACTATGGCTACACCTTC CASSRRGDYGYTF TRBV5-5 NA few TRBJ1-2
TGTGCCAGTAGAGGAGGGAAATTTACCGGGGAGCTGTTTTTT CASRGGKFTGELFF TRBV19 NA few TRBJ2-2
TGCGCCAGCAGCAAAGACCGGGACAGGGGCTACGAGCAGTACTTC CASSKDRDRGYEQYF TRBV5-1 TRBD1 few TRBJ2-7
TGCGCCAGCAGTTCGGGACAGCTAGAGACCCAGTACTTC CASSSGQLETQYF TRBV5-1 TRBD1 NA TRBJ2-5
TGCGCCAGCAGCTTGGAAGTCTCCAGGGTCACCGGGGAGCTGTTTTTT CASSLEVSRVTGELFF TRBV5-1 NA NA TRBJ2-2
TGCGCCAGCAGCCTCCAGGGCAGGCGCTACACCGGGGAGCTGTTTTTT CASSLQGRRYTGELFF TRBV5-1 NA NA TRBJ2-2
TGTGCCAGCGCCTTACGACGGGACAGGGGAGGCTATGGCTACACCTTC CASALRRDRGGYGYTF TRBV7-2 TRBD1 NA TRBJ1-2
TGCGCCAGCACCCCTCGGGCAGGGACAGGCGGTCAAGAGACCCAGTACTTC CASTPRAGTGGQETQYF TRBV5-1 TRBD1 NA TRBJ2-5
TGCAGCGTTGTCAGGGAAATGACCGGGGAGCTGTTTTTT CSVVREMTGELFF TRBV29-1 NA NA TRBJ2-2
TGCAGTGCTAGAGAGAACTGGGAGCCCTTAACAGATACGCAGTATTTT CSARENWEPLTDTQYF TRBV20-1 NA few TRBJ2-3